This T cell receptor (beta chain) was recovered during a study of cytomegalovirus exposure and HLA in healthy donors. The PCR made use of 60 Vbeta and 13 Jbeta primers. Original data processing: The count from a later analysis was 79 million or so unique TCR beta chains, approximately 9.9 million of them shared. Sequencing was performed with immunoSEQ multiplex PCR; in TCRdb, only in-frame clones are kept and a portion is missing. V and J calls and clone size are as listed in that table; D and trimming were resolved from the DNA. The listing records over 200,000 clones. For this clone: Its antigen is unidentified. Different DNA sequences within this sample yield the same CDR3.

General study points: A previous analysis found most TCR beta V segments productive roughly 87% or roughly 30% of the time. Later work found that TCR association rates differed between HLA loci; DRB1 had the most and HLA-C the fewest.

The CDR3 loop spans 14 amino acids. Trimming removed 0 bases at V and 1 base at J, with 6 bases between. The germline CDR1 and CDR2 sequences are MNHEY and SVGAGI. Sequenced input: PBMCs. The chain is built from TRBV6-5 and TRBJ1-1; D not certain. The sequence was obtained from a woman in her thirties in good health and CMV-seropositive. The CDR3 region has the DNA TGTGCCAGCAGTTACTCGCCAGGGAACACTGAAGCTTTCTTT. Amino acids: CASSYSPGNTEAFF.